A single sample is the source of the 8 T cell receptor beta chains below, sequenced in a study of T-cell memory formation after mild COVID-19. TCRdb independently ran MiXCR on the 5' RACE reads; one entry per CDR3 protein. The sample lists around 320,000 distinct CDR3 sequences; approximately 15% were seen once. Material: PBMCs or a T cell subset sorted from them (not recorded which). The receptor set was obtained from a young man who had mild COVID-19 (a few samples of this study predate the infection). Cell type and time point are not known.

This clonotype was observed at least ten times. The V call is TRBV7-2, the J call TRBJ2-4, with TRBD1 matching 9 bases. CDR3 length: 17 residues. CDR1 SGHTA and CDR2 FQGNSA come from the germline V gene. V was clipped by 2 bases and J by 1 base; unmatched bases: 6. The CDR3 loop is CASSLSQGQGAKNIQYF. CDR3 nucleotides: TGTGCCAGCAGCTTATCCCAAGGACAGGGGGCCAAAAACATTCAGTACTTC.

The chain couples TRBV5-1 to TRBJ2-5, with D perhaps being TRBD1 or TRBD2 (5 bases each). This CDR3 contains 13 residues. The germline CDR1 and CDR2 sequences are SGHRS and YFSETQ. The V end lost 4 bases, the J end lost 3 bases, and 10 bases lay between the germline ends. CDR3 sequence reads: CASSPGPEETQYF. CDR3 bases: TGCGCCAGCAGCCCGGGGCCAGAAGAGACCCAGTACTTC. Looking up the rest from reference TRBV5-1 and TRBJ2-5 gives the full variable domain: KAGVTQTPRYLIKTRGQQVTLSCSPISGHRSVSWYQQTPGQGLQFLFEYFSETQRNKGNFPGRFSGRQFSNSRSEMNVSTLELGDSALYLCASSPGPEETQYFGPGTRLLVL.

The CDR3 spells CASSIQWGTDTQYF. The CDR3, as DNA: TGTGCCAGCAGCATCCAGTGGGGCACAGATACGCAGTATTTT. The chain couples TRBV9 to TRBJ2-3; D is uncertain. V was trimmed by 4 bases and J by 1 base, leaving 10 bases between them. The CDR3 length is 14 residues. CDR1 and CDR2 from the germline V gene are SGDLS and YYNGEE.

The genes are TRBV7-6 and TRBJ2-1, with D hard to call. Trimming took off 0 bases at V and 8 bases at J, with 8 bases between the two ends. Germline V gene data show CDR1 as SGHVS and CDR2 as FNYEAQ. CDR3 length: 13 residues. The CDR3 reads CASSLASVDEQFF. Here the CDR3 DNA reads TGTGCCAGCAGCTTAGCATCCGTTGATGAGCAGTTCTTC.

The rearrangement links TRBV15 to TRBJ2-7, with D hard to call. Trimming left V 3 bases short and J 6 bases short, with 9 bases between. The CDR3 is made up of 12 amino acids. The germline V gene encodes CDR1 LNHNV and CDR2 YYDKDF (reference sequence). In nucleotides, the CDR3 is TGTGCCACCAGCAGGGAAAGGAGCGAGCAGTACTTC. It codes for CATSRERSEQYF.

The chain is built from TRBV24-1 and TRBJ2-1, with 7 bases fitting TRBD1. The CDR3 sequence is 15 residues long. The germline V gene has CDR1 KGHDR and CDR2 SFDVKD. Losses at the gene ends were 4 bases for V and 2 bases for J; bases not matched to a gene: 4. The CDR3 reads CATSDPGTAYNEQFF. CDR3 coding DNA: TGTGCCACCAGTGACCCCGGGACAGCCTACAATGAGCAGTTCTTC.

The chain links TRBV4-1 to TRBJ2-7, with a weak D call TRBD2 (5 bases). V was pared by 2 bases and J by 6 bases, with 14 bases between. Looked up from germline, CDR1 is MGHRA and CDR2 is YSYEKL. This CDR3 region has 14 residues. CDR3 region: CASSQLTGIPEQYF. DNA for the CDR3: TGCGCCAGCAGCCAACTGACGGGGATCCCCGAGCAGTACTTC.

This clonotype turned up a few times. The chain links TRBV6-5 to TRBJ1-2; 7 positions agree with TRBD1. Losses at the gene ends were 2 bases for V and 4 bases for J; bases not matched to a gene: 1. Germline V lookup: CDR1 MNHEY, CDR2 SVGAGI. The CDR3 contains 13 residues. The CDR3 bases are TGTGCCAGCAGTTACGGACAGGTCTATGGCTACACCTTC. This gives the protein CASSYGQVYGYTF.